This TCR beta chain comes out of a study of T cell changes during pregnancy in multiple sclerosis. Sequencing used immunoSEQ multiplex PCR; TCRdb keeps in-frame clones, though not all of them. The sample shows tens of thousands of clones, 85% to 95% of them seen only once. The specimen was peripheral blood, collected in the third trimester of pregnancy. The TCR was taken from a female donor in good health, enrolled as a control in a pregnancy study.

This CDR3 is CASSPGQGNTEAFF. The CDR3 coding sequence is TGTGCCAGCAGCCCAGGACAGGGGAACACTGAAGCTTTCTTT. The chain recombines TRBV7-6 with TRBJ1-1; 8 bases agree with TRBD1. The germline V gene encodes CDR1 SGHVS and CDR2 FNYEAQ. This CDR3 is 14 amino acids long. J gave up 1 base and V 5 bases, and 3 bases lay outside the gene matches.